The clone carrying this TCR beta chain was detected only a few times. These data come from a study of T-cell reconstitution after alpha-beta-depleted transplantation in children. V dropped 4 bases and J dropped 9; count of bases not matched to a gene: 9. The CDR3 runs to 13 residues. From germline, CDR1 is DFQATT and CDR2 SNEGSKA (reference sequence). Unique molecular identifiers were used in preparing the TCRbeta library. One entry per CDR3 protein, called by TCRdb with MiXCR from the PCR reads. The table has around 380,000 distinct CDR3 sequences, 11% seen once. This chain uses TRBV20-1 with TRBJ2-1, with TRBD1 identical over 7 bases. The origin of this receptor is a human donor who donated a stem cell graft to a child with acute myeloid leukemia. Material: PBMCs from the stem cell graft donor, obtained from the stem cell graft. CDR3 sequence: CSANVQGTAEQFF. The CDR3 nucleotides read TGCAGTGCTAACGTACAGGGGACGGCTGAGCAGTTCTTC.